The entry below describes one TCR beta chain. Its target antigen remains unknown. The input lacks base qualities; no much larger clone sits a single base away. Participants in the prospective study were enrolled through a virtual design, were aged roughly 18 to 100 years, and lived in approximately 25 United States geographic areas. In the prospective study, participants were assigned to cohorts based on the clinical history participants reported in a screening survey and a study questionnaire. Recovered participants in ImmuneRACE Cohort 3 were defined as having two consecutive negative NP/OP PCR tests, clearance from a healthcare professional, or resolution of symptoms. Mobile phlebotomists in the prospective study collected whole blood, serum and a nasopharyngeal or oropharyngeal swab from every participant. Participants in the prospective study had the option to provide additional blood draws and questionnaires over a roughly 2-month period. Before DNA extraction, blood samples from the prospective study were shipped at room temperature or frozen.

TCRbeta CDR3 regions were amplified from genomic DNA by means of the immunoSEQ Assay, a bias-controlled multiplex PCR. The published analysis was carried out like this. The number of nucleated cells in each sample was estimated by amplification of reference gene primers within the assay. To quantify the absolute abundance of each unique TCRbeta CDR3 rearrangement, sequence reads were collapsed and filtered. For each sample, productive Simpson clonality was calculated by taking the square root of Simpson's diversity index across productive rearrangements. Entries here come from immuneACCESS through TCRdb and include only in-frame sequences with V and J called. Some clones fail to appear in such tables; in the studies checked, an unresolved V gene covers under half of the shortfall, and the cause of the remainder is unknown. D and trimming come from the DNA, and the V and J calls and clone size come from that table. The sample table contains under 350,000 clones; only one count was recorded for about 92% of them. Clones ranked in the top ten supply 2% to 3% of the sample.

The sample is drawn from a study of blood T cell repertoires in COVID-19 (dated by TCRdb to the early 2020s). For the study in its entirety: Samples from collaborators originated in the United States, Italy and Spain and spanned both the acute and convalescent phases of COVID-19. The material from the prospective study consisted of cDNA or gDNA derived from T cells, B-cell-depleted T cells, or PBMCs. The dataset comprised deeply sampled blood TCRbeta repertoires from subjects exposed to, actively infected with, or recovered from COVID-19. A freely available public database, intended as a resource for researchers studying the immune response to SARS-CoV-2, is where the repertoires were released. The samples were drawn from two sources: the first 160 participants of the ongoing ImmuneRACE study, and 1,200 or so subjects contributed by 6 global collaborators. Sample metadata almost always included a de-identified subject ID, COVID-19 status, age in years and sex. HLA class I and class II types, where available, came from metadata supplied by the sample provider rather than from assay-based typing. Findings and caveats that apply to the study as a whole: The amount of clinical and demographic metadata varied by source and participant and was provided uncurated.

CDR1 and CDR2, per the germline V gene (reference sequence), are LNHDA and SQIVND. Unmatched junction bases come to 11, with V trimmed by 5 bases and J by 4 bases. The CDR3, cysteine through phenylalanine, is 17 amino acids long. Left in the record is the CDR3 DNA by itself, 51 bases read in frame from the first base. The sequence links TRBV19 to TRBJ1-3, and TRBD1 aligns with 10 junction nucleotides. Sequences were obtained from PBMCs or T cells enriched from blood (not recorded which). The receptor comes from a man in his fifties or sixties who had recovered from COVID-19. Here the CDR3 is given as CASSSRTGGAFGNTIYF. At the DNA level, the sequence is TGTGCCAGTAGTTCCCGGACAGGGGGAGCCTTCGGAAACACCATATATTTT. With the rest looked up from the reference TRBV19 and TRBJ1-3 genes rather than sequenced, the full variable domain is DGGITQSPKYLFRKEGQNVTLSCEQNLNHDAMYWYRQDPGQGLRLIYYSQIVNDFQKGDIAEGYSVSREKKESFPLTVTSAQKNPTAFYLCASSSRTGGAFGNTIYFGEGSWLTVV.